The sequence of this T cell receptor (beta chain) was determined in a study of T cells after yellow fever vaccination. This clonotype was seen a handful of times. The antigen is not known. Generation of TCR cDNA used 5'RACE template switching (which added a universal primer site and UMIs). TCRdb itself ran the 5' RACE reads through MiXCR, one entry per CDR3 protein. The sample consists of 200,000 to 250,000 distinct CDR3 sequences, 6.9% of them appearing once. The CDR3 consists of 17 residues. CDR1 SGHTA and CDR2 FQGNSA come from the germline V gene. Trimming cost V 6 bases and J 4 bases; bases outside gene matches: 12. Findings and caveats of the study: The study noted that FACS-sorted repertoires could contain abundant clonotypes contaminating from the bulk population. After the booster, 96% of CD4 and about 90% of CD8 primary-response clones were re-detected.

The specimen was CD4+ T cells sorted from PBMCs, collected 15 days after the yellow fever booster vaccination. The chain has TRBV7-2 and TRBJ2-3, with 11 bases lining up with TRBD2. The receptor's source is a man aged 30 to 39 who received the YFV17D yellow fever vaccine. CDR3 sequence (DNA): TGTGCCAGCAGGGAAGGGACTAGCGGAGGGGGGGCAGATACGCAGTATTTT. It yields the protein CASREGTSGGGADTQYF.